This T cell receptor beta chain was identified during a study of blood T cell repertoires in COVID-19. Background on the study: Acute and convalescent COVID-19 specimens originated in the United States, Italy and Spain. The analysed material was cDNA or gDNA that came from T cells, B-cell-depleted T cells, or PBMCs.

CDR3 length: 13 amino acids. The junction had 3 bases not matched to a gene; V was cut back by 4 bases and J by 9 bases. The germline gives CDR1 SGHRS, CDR2 YFSETQ. In the original analysis: Estimates of nucleated cell counts were drawn from the amplification of reference gene primers. The table came from immunoSEQ multiplex PCR; TCRdb's copy has only in-frame clones and leaves some out. V, J and clone size were drawn from that table, and D and trimming were deduced from the DNA. The sample records 200,000 to 250,000 clones, under 90% being singletons. The chain joins TRBV5-1 to TRBJ1-6, with TRBD1 matching over 8 bases. Sequences were obtained from peripheral blood. The clonotype was recovered from an elderly woman with active or convalescent COVID-19. CDR3 nucleotide sequence: TGCGCCAGCAGCGCCGGACAGGGTTCACCCCTCCACTTT. As protein: CASSAGQGSPLHF.